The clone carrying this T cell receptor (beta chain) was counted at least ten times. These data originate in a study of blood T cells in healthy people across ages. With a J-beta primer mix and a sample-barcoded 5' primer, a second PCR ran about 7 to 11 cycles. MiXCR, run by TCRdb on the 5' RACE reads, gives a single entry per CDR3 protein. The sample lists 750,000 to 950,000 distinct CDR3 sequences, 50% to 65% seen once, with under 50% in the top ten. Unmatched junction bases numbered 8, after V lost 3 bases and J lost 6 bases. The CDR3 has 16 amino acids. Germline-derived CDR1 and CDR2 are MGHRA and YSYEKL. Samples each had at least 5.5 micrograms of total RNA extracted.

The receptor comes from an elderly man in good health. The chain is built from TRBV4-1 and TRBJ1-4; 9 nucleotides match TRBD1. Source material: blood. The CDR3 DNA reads TGCGCCAGCAGCCAGATACAGGGGGCGAGTGATGAAAAACTGTTTTTT. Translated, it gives CASSQIQGASDEKLFF.